Below are 26 T cell receptor beta chains sequenced from a single sample in a study of T cell repertoires in cytomegalovirus infection. No antigen has been assigned to these receptors. TCRdb reprocessed the reads via MiXCR and lists one record per CDR3 protein. Of some 940,000 distinct CDR3 sequences in the sample, roughly 30% are singletons; the top ten hold 11% to 15%. The sample consisted of cultured CD8+ T cells from PBMCs, taken from culture after CMV antigen stimulation. The origin of the receptors is a human donor in good health (CMV status not recorded). Some clones in this sample may be carry-over from other donors' samples.

This clonotype came up a few times. V gene TRBV28 combines with J gene TRBJ2-3; weak D call: TRBD2 (5 bases). Germline V CDR1 and CDR2: MDHEN, SYDVKM. V was clipped by 3 bases and J by 4 bases, with 11 bases between them. The CDR3 contains 14 residues. The CDR3 DNA reads as TGTGCCAGCAGTTTTTTGGGTAGCGCAGATACGCAGTATTTT. Its translation is CASSFLGSADTQYF.

This clonotype was counted many times. V usage is TRBV12-3 or TRBV12-4 and J usage is TRBJ2-2; TRBD2 aligns across 8 bases. This CDR3 has 16 amino acids. Trimming cost V 8 bases and J 4 bases; bases outside gene matches: 12. The CDR3 reads CASFPSGTRGTGELFF. As DNA, the CDR3 is TGTGCCAGCTTCCCAAGCGGGACTAGAGGCACCGGGGAGCTGTTTTTT.

Note on this clonotype: The junction differs from germline at one of its ends, possibly a read error. V usage is TRBV27 and J usage is TRBJ2-1; 7 bases are a match to TRBD2. Germline V CDR1 and CDR2: MNHEY, SMNVEV (reference sequence). The CDR3 sequence is 15 residues long. DNA for the CDR3: TGTGCCAGCAGCCCCCCGGGGGGAAGATGGCATGAGCAGTTCTTT. Protein: CASSPPGGRWHEQFF.

This chain uses TRBV7-6 with TRBJ1-1; a weak D match, TRBD1 (6 bases). Germline CDR1 and CDR2: SGHVS and FNYEAQ. This CDR3 contains 14 residues. V was cut by 5 bases and J by 5 bases, with 15 bases left in between. The CDR3 region is CASSQGGGVTEAFF. In nucleotides, the CDR3 is TGTGCCAGCAGCCAAGGGGGGGGTGTGACTGAAGCTTTCTTT. Full variable domain (outside the CDR3, taken from reference TRBV7-6 and TRBJ1-1): GAGVSQSPRYKVTKRGQDVALRCDPISGHVSLYWYRQALGQGPEFLTYFNYEAQQDKSGLPNDRFSAERPEGSISTLTIQRTEQRDSAMYRCASSQGGGVTEAFFGQGTRLTVV.

V and J are TRBV12-3 or TRBV12-4 and TRBJ2-3, with D possibly matching TRBD2 (5 bases). The length of the CDR3 is 17 residues. The V and J ends lost 1 base and 2 bases respectively, with 16 bases between them. CDR3 amino acids: CASSLESAGGPTDTQYF. CDR3 sequence (DNA): TGTGCCAGCAGTTTAGAGTCCGCTGGCGGGCCCACAGATACGCAGTATTTT.

This rearrangement joins TRBV6-6 to TRBJ2-7; TRBD1 matches 7 bases. Germline loops: CDR1 MNHNY, CDR2 SVGAGI (reference sequence). The CDR3 loop spans 15 amino acids. Germline trimming cut 2 bases from V and 0 bases from J; bases unmatched to any gene: 4. The CDR3 sequence: CASSYTGTDSYEQYV. DNA for the CDR3: TGTGCCAGCAGTTACACCGGGACAGACTCCTACGAGCAGTACGTC.

This clonotype has a count of ten or more. A junction boundary mismatches the germline segment, possibly from a read error. This chain uses TRBV6-2 or TRBV6-3 with TRBJ2-6; 7 nucleotides align to TRBD1. The CDR3 runs 17 residues. Germline lookup yields CDR1 MNHEY and CDR2 SVGEGT. In DNA, the CDR3 is TGTGCCAGCAGCTACTTTGACAGGGTCTCTGGGGCCAACGTCCTGACTTTC. Its translation: CASSYFDRVSGANVLTF.

The sample holds one count of this clonotype. One end of the junction fails to match germline, which may point to a read error. The chain joins TRBV11-2 to TRBJ2-2, with D perhaps given as TRBD1 or TRBD2 (5 bases each). Germline assignment: CDR1 SGHAT and CDR2 FQNNGV. The CDR3 has 15 residues. The CDR3 sequence: CTSSPGPHNTGELFF. The CDR3 DNA sequence: TGTACCAGCAGCCCGGGACCACACAACACCGGGGAGCTGTTTTTT.

This clonotype was counted only a few times. This chain joins TRBV10-1 and TRBJ1-1; maybe TRBD1 (5 bases). Germline V gene data show CDR1 as WNHNN and CDR2 as SYGVQD (reference sequence). The CDR3 length is 13 residues. Trimming took off 8 bases at V and 4 bases at J, with 14 bases between the two ends. The CDR3 loop reads CASRPGRGTEAFF. The CDR3 nucleotides read TGCGCCAGCCGTCCGGGACGGGGCACTGAAGCTTTCTTT.

A few counts support this clonotype. This chain joins TRBV6-1 and TRBJ1-5; possibly TRBD1 for D (5 bases). V was shortened by 5 bases and J by 9 bases, with 11 bases between the two germline ends. Germline V lookup: CDR1 MNHNS, CDR2 SASEGT. The CDR3 has 12 residues. CDR3 sequence (DNA): TGTGCCAGCAGTCGTGGGGGGTTGCCCCAGCATTTT. Amino acids: CASSRGGLPQHF.

J is TRBJ2-3 and V is TRBV15; D remains ambiguous. The CDR3 length is 14 residues. Trimming removed 0 bases from V and 6 bases from J, with 10 bases in between. Germline V gives CDR1 LNHNV, CDR2 YYDKDF (reference sequence). The CDR3 DNA reads TGTGCCACCAGCAGAGATCGGTCTTCCGATACGCAGTATTTT. Translation gives CATSRDRSSDTQYF.

This clonotype has a handful of counts. The rearrangement joins TRBV7-9 to TRBJ2-1, with 8 bases aligning to TRBD2. The CDR3 is 13 amino acids. From germline, CDR1 is SEHNR and CDR2 FQNEAQ (reference sequence). With 5 bases clipped from V and 9 bases from J, the junction kept 6 bases outside the gene matches. CDR3 loop: CASSPPGGSEQFF. Written as DNA, the CDR3 is TGTGCCAGCAGCCCCCCGGGGGGGTCTGAGCAGTTCTTC.

This clonotype came up a few times. This chain joins TRBV6-1 and TRBJ1-2, with TRBD1 matching 7 bases. The CDR3 runs 13 residues. Germline V lookup: CDR1 MNHNS, CDR2 SASEGT. Trimming removed 5 bases from V and 8 bases from J; junction bases left unmatched: 8. CDR3 DNA: TGTGCCAGCAGTCAGGGGGGGGCGCTCGGCTACACCTTC. Translation: CASSQGGALGYTF.

The V call is TRBV11-3, the J call TRBJ1-3; D is undetermined. The germline CDR1 and CDR2 sequences are SGHNT and YENEEA. The CDR3 totals 13 residues. Trimming stripped 1 base from V and 5 bases from J, with 6 bases between. CDR3 sequence reads: CASSLGPRNTIYF. The CDR3 DNA sequence: TGTGCCAGCAGCTTAGGACCGAGAAACACCATATATTTT.

This clonotype turned up a few times. DNA of the CDR3: TGTGCCAGCAGCTTTATCACAGGTGACCCTAACTATGGCTACACCTTC. Its protein is CASSFITGDPNYGYTF. This rearrangement joins TRBV7-9 to TRBJ1-2, with D possibly TRBD1 on 5 matching bases. V lost 3 bases and J lost 0, with 14 bases in between. This CDR3 comprises 16 residues. Germline assignment: CDR1 SEHNR and CDR2 FQNEAQ (reference sequence).

This clonotype came up once. It may be a read error: a sequence one base away is much more abundant. The conserved final phenylalanine or tryptophan is absent from the CDR3, which likely points to a read error. This rearrangement joins TRBV7-8 to TRBJ2-1; D gene unclear. The CDR3 length is 14 residues. Per the germline V gene, CDR1 is SGHVS and CDR2 is FQNEAQ. The ends were cut back, 2 bases at V and 1 base at J, with 6 bases in the middle. CDR3 bases: TGTGCCAGCAGCTTACGGGCGTCCTACAATGAGCAGTTCTAC. It encodes CASSLRASYNEQFY.

This clonotype was counted a few times. The rearrangement links TRBV12-3 or TRBV12-4 to TRBJ2-3; D not certain. This CDR3 is 13 amino acids long. V shed 6 bases and J shed 3 bases, with 10 bases lying between them. CDR3 amino acids: CASSPTTTDTQYF. The CDR3 DNA follows: TGTGCCAGCAGCCCGACGACTACAGATACGCAGTATTTT.

This chain connects TRBV19 to TRBJ2-7, with D maybe TRBD1 (6 bases). The CDR3 sequence is 15 residues long. Trimming cost V 6 bases and J 2 bases, with 17 bases left between them. Germline-derived CDR1 and CDR2 are LNHDA and SQIVND (reference sequence). The CDR3 loop is CASSDRTDPTYEQYF. The CDR3 nucleotides read TGTGCCAGTAGCGACCGGACAGATCCAACCTACGAGCAGTACTTC.

This clonotype was recorded a few times. The rearrangement joins TRBV7-9 to TRBJ1-1; 7 bases fit TRBD1. V was pared by 3 bases and J by 6 bases, with 7 bases of the junction left unmatched. This CDR3 contains 14 residues. The germline V gene encodes CDR1 SEHNR and CDR2 FQNEAQ (reference sequence). This CDR3 is CASSLPEGAAEAFF. In DNA form, the CDR3 reads TGTGCCAGCAGCTTGCCTGAGGGGGCGGCTGAAGCTTTCTTT.

V usage is TRBV7-6 and J usage is TRBJ1-2; TRBD1 might be the D (5 bases). Looked up from germline, CDR1 is SGHVS and CDR2 is FNYEAQ. The CDR3 sequence is 13 residues long. Trimming took off 2 bases at V and 6 bases at J, with 10 bases between the two ends. CDR3 amino acids: CASSLPRAHGYTF. The CDR3 DNA follows: TGTGCCAGCAGCTTACCCAGGGCGCATGGCTACACCTTC.

The rearrangement joins TRBV6-6 to TRBJ2-2; D is tentatively TRBD1 or TRBD2 (5 bases each). Trimming cost V 5 bases and J 4 bases, with 14 bases left between them. There are 15 residues in the CDR3. CDR1 is MNHNY, CDR2 SVGAGI, per germline (reference sequence). The CDR3 DNA reads as TGTGCCAGCAGTGTCGGGACGGAGATCACCGGGGAGCTGTTTTTT. Translating it yields CASSVGTEITGELFF.

This sequence joins TRBV7-9 and TRBJ2-7; tentative D call: TRBD1 (5 bases). Trimming left V 0 bases short and J 5 bases short, with 5 bases between. The germline CDR1 and CDR2 sequences are SEHNR and FQNEAQ (reference sequence). The CDR3 length is 12 residues. Written as DNA, the CDR3 is TGTGCCAGCAGCTTAGCCAGGGACGAGCAGTACGTC. It codes for CASSLARDEQYV.

This clonotype was detected only a few times. The chain uses TRBV10-3 and TRBJ2-2, with 7 nucleotides matching TRBD2. The CDR3 covers 16 residues. Germline CDR1 reads ENHRY; CDR2 reads SYGVKD. V lost 5 bases, J lost 5 bases, and 11 bases stayed unmatched. This CDR3 reads CAISPVERGETGELFF. The CDR3 bases are TGTGCCATCAGTCCCGTTGAGCGGGGTGAAACCGGGGAGCTGTTTTTT.

The chain links TRBV6-2 or TRBV6-3 to TRBJ2-3; 10 bases fit TRBD1. The CDR3 is 18 amino acids. Germline CDR1 is MNHEY and CDR2 is SVGEGT. V lost 3 bases, J lost 3 bases, and 12 bases stayed unmatched. CDR3 loop: CASSYSSFGTGETDTQYF. The CDR3 DNA follows: TGTGCCAGCAGTTATTCATCCTTTGGGACAGGGGAAACAGATACGCAGTATTTT.

The sample holds a few counts of this clonotype. This chain links TRBV4-2 with TRBJ2-5, with D tentatively TRBD1 or TRBD2 (5 bases each). CDR1 is LGHNA and CDR2 is YNFKEQ in the germline V gene. The CDR3 consists of 16 residues. Deletions cut 2 bases from V and 5 bases from J, with 18 bases between. DNA of the CDR3: TGTGCCAGCAGCCAAACACCGGGACCTAACCGGGAGACCCAGTACTTC. It is translated as CASSQTPGPNRETQYF.

The table lists this clonotype with many counts. The V gene is TRBV2, the J gene TRBJ1-1; D remains unclear. V lost 10 bases and J lost 4, with 10 bases in between. CDR1 and CDR2 (germline): SNHLY, FYNNEI. This CDR3 region has 11 residues. As DNA, the CDR3 is TGTGCCACCCGATGGGGCACTGAAGCTTTCTTT. Its protein product is CATRWGTEAFF. The full variable domain, completed using reference TRBV2 and TRBJ1-1, is EPEVTQTPSHQVTQMGQEVILRCVPISNHLYFYWYRQILGQKVEFLVSFYNNEISEKSEIFDDQFSVERPDGSNFTLKIRSTKLEDSAMYFCATRWGTEAFFGQGTRLTVV.